Sequencing of this T cell receptor (beta chain) was carried out in a study of shared clonotypes between healthy human individuals. The CDR3 is made up of 14 amino acids. Trimming pared 5 bases from V and 4 bases from J, leaving 11 bases between. The germline gives CDR1 SSHAT, CDR2 FNYEAQ (reference sequence). Libraries were prepared by immunoSEQ multiplex PCR; TCRdb keeps only in-frame clonotypes and omits some of them. The sample lists 2,500,000 or so clones; approximately 93% were seen once. All participating donors were Caucasian adults from Nashville, Tennessee. The study separated CD4+ cells into CD45RA+ naive and CD45RA-negative memory subsets.

This receptor was identified in a man aged 18 to 29 in good health. Some clones in this sample may be carry-over from other donors' samples. The V gene is TRBV7-7, the J gene TRBJ2-2; D unclear. Material: naive CD4+ T cells from PBMCs. The subset is: CD45RA+ positively selected. The CDR3 sequence: CASSRSTGTGELFF. The CDR3 DNA reads as TGTGCCAGCAGCCGCTCCACGGGCACCGGGGAGCTGTTTTTT.